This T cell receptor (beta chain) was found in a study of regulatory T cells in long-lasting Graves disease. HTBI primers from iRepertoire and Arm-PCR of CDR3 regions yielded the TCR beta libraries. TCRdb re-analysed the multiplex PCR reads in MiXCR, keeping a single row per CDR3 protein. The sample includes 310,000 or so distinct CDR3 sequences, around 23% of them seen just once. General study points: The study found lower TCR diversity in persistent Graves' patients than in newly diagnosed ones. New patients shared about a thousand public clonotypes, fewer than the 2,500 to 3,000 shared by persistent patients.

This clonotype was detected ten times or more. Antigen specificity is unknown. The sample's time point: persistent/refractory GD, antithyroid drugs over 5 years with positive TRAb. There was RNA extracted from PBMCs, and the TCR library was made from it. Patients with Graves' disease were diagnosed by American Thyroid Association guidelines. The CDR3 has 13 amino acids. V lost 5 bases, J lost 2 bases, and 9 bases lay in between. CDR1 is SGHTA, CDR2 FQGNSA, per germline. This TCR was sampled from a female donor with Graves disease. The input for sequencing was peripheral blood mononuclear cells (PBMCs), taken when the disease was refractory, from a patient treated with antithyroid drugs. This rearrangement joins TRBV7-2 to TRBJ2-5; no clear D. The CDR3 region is CASSANWQETQYF. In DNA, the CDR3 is TGTGCCAGCAGCGCAAACTGGCAAGAGACCCAGTACTTC.